The source of this TCR beta chain is a study of early T cells in non-severe SARS-CoV-2 infection. For the study at large: Sequencing of bulk RNA from unsorted whole blood was done, without chain pairing.

CDR3 size: 18 residues. V shed 5 bases and J 0 bases; nucleotides not matched to a gene: 10. The germline V gene encodes CDR1 SGHTA and CDR2 FQGTGA. The library protocol tagged individual cDNA molecules with unique molecular identifiers. TCRdb redid the calling of the 5' RACE reads with MiXCR, one entry per CDR3 protein. The data hold tens of thousands of distinct CDR3 sequences, with more than 8% observed a single time. This clonotype was seen many times. Sequencing was carried out using whole blood. The sequence came from an adult who was a healthcare worker with PCR-confirmed SARS-CoV-2 infection or an uninfected control (not recorded which). This chain connects TRBV7-3 to TRBJ2-6, with 7 bases aligning to TRBD1. CDR3 DNA sequence: TGTGCCAGCAGCCAACCTCCGGGACAGAGCTCTGGGGCCAACGTCCTGACTTTC. This encodes CASSQPPGQSSGANVLTF. The full variable domain, with the rest looked up from reference TRBV7-3 and TRBJ2-6, is GAGVSQTPSNKVTEKGKYVELRCDPISGHTALYWYRQSLGQGPEFLIYFQGTGAADDSGLPNDRFFAVRPEGSVSTLKIQRTERGDSAVYLCASSQPPGQSSGANVLTFGAGSRLTVL.